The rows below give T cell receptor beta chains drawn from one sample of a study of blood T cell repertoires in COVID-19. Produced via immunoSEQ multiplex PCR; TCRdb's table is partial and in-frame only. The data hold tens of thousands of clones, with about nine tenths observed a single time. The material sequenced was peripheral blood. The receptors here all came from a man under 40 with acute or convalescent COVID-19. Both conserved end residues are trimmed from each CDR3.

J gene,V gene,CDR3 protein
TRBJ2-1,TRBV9,ASSVAAGVSYNEQF
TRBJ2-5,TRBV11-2,ASSLDFGSQETQY
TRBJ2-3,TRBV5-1,ASSPGQGISTDTQY
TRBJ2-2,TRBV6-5,ASMGRTVYTGELF
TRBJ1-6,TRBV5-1,ASSLSGRPYNSPLH
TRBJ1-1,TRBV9,ASSQAEGTEAF
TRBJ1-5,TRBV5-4,ASSLEPGSNQPQH
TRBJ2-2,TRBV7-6,ASSPGARGDTGELF
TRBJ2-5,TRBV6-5,ASSSGLARETQY
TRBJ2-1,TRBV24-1,ATSDPRTASFYNEQF
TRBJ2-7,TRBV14,ASSRAMTGWEIYEQY
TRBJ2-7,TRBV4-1,ASSQVTESYEQY
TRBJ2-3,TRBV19,ASRRTSGSTQY
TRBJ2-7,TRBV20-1,SASRSPSYEQY
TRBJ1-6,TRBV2,ASSGLVSGSYNSPLH
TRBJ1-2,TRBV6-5,ASSGNRGPSYGYT
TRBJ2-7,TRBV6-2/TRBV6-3,ASSSRDRVSLSSYEQY
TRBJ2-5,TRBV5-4,ASSLQGNQETQY
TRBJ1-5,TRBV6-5,ASSFGQGRNQPQH
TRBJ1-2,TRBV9,ASSAEGDGYT
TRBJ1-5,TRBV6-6,ASTDRAENQPQH
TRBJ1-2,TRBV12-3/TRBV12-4,ASSRTGGRGYT
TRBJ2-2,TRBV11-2,ASSLRGTGELF
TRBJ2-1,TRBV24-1,ATSEGGDGNNEQF
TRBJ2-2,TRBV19,ASSIGTQSWNTGELF
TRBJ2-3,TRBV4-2,ASSQVAGLTDTQY
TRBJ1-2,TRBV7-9,AAGGQGGDGYT
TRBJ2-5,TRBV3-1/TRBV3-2,ASSPTDQETQY